The 12 T cell receptor beta chains below all came from one sample that was sequenced in a study of siplizumab effects on memory and regulatory T cells. Sequenced by immunoSEQ multiplex PCR; TCRdb stores in-frame clones only, minus some. This table holds fewer than 130,000 clones, 80% to 95% found once. Material: CD4+ T cells sorted from blood. These receptors originate from a human donor in good health.

The chain is built from TRBV19 and TRBJ1-3; D call uncertain. From germline, CDR1 is LNHDA and CDR2 SQIVND (reference sequence). V was clipped by 9 bases and J by 0 bases, with 15 bases between them. The CDR3 consists of 15 residues. The CDR3 DNA follows: TGTGCCAGCCAGCCCCTCTCATACTCTGGAAACACCATATATTTT. Encoded protein: CASQPLSYSGNTIYF.

This clone was counted only a few times. V is TRBV6-6 and J is TRBJ1-2, with D hard to call. This CDR3 comprises 12 residues. V dropped 5 bases and J dropped 7 bases, with 11 bases sitting between them. Germline V CDR1 and CDR2: MNHNY, SVGAGI (reference sequence). The CDR3 DNA sequence: TGTGCCAGCAGTAAGATAGGTGGTGGCTACACCTTC. It encodes CASSKIGGGYTF.

This chain links TRBV7-9 with TRBJ2-5; TRBD2 might be the D (6 bases). The CDR3 runs 16 residues. The germline CDR1 and CDR2 sequences are SEHNR and FQNEAQ (reference sequence). The germline V and J ends were trimmed by 5 bases and 5 bases, with 21 bases remaining between them. The CDR3, as DNA: TGTGCCAGCAGCGGCGACATAGGCGGGGTTTCGGAGACCCAGTACTTC. This codes for CASSGDIGGVSETQYF. The entire variable domain, with the rest obtained from reference TRBV7-9 and TRBJ2-5, is as follows: DTGVSQNPRHKITKRGQNVTFRCDPISEHNRLYWYRQTLGQGPEFLTYFQNEAQLEKSRLLSDRFSAERPKGSFSTLEIQRTEQGDSAMYLCASSGDIGGVSETQYFGPGTRLLVL.

The chain employs TRBV27 and TRBJ1-1; 9 bases line up with TRBD1. V dropped 4 bases and J dropped 4; count of bases not matched to a gene: 7. The CDR3 loop spans 15 amino acids. The V gene's germline CDR1 is MNHEY and CDR2 SMNVEV (reference sequence). Here the CDR3 DNA reads TGTGCCAGCAGTTCCTACAGGGGGCTGGGCACTGAAGCTTTCTTT. Translating it yields CASSSYRGLGTEAFF.

The chain couples TRBV7-2 to TRBJ2-2; no firm D call. The CDR3 is 14 amino acids. From germline, CDR1 is SGHTA and CDR2 FQGNSA. The V and J ends lost 1 base and 3 bases respectively, with 6 bases between them. The CDR3 region is CASSLGSYTGELFF. The CDR3 bases are TGTGCCAGCAGCTTAGGTTCTTACACCGGGGAGCTGTTTTTT.

The chain is built from TRBV2 and TRBJ2-7; D remains unclear. The ends were cut back, 7 bases at V and 2 bases at J, with 12 bases in the middle. The germline CDR1 and CDR2 sequences are SNHLY and FYNNEI. There are 13 residues in the CDR3. CDR3 sequence: CASTPILAYEQYF. In DNA form, the CDR3 reads TGTGCCAGCACCCCAATTTTGGCCTACGAGCAGTACTTC. Full variable domain (outside the CDR3, taken from reference TRBV2 and TRBJ2-7): EPEVTQTPSHQVTQMGQEVILRCVPISNHLYFYWYRQILGQKVEFLVSFYNNEISEKSEIFDDQFSVERPDGSNFTLKIRSTKLEDSAMYFCASTPILAYEQYFGPGTRLTVT.

Details on this clone: One end of the junction varies from germline; a read error may be responsible. V gene TRBV19 combines with J gene TRBJ2-4; D assignment may be TRBD1 or TRBD2 (5 bases each). The V gene's germline CDR1 is LNHDA and CDR2 SQIVND (reference sequence). The CDR3 runs 15 residues. The CDR3, as DNA: TGTGCCAGTAGTCTAGAGGGGAAAGCCAAAAACATTCAGTACTTC. This sequence encodes CASSLEGKAKNIQYF.

This chain connects TRBV5-4 to TRBJ2-5; possible D gene TRBD2, 5 bases. TRBJ2-7 explains the end of the DNA better; the J call may be wrong. The CDR3 spans 14 residues. The germline V gene encodes CDR1 SGHNT and CDR2 YYREEE (reference sequence). The CDR3: CASSFRGVGYEQYF. CDR3 nucleotides: TGTGCCAGCAGCTTTCGGGGTGTAGGTTACGAGCAGTACTTC.

The V gene is TRBV2, the J gene TRBJ1-1; D is unresolved. The CDR3 is made up of 11 amino acids. V was pared by 7 bases and J by 8 bases, with 11 bases between. CDR1 is SNHLY, CDR2 FYNNEI, per germline. DNA for the CDR3: TGTGCCAGCAACGAACGGGTGGAAGCTTTCTTT. Translated, it gives CASNERVEAFF. Complete variable domain (other parts from reference TRBV2 and TRBJ1-1): EPEVTQTPSHQVTQMGQEVILRCVPISNHLYFYWYRQILGQKVEFLVSFYNNEISEKSEIFDDQFSVERPDGSNFTLKIRSTKLEDSAMYFCASNERVEAFFGQGTRLTVV.

The chain joins TRBV5-1 to TRBJ2-1, with D possibly TRBD1 on 6 matching bases. CDR1 and CDR2 (germline): SGHRS, YFSETQ. V was trimmed by 5 bases and J by 8 bases, leaving 11 bases between them. The CDR3 consists of 12 residues. The DNA for the CDR3 is TGCGCCAGCAGTCTCAGGGGCGATGAGCAGTTCTTC. Translated: CASSLRGDEQFF.

V usage is TRBV5-1 and J usage is TRBJ2-2, with D perhaps matching TRBD1 or TRBD2 (6 bases each). The CDR3 loop spans 18 amino acids. The germline V gene has CDR1 SGHRS and CDR2 YFSETQ. Trimming removed 3 bases from V and 3 bases from J, with 21 bases in between. In DNA form, the CDR3 reads TGCGCCAGCAGCTCGGTTTCAACAGGGACTTGGGACACCGGGGAGCTGTTTTTT. This codes for CASSSVSTGTWDTGELFF.

The gene calls are TRBV5-1 and TRBJ2-3, with 7 bases aligning to TRBD1. The ends lost 4 bases at V and 4 bases at J; junction bases unmatched: 6. CDR3 length: 14 residues. Germline V gene data show CDR1 as SGHRS and CDR2 as YFSETQ. CDR3 in DNA: TGCGCCAGCAGCACCCCCACAGGGGCAGATACGCAGTATTTT. This sequence encodes CASSTPTGADTQYF.